The rows below give T cell receptor beta chains drawn from one sample of a study of beta chain features in type 1 diabetes. TCRdb keeps only in-frame clones here, not all; method: immunoSEQ multiplex PCR. The repertoire holds 300,000 to 400,000 clones, with 8% as singletons. Sequencing was done on a sample of central memory CD4+ T cells from blood. These receptors originate from a woman under 30 in good health. The conserved cysteine and the conserved F or W are not part of the CDR3 here. The D gene is left open where the match is weak.

J gene: TRBJ2-5
V gene: TRBV7-2
D gene: TRBD2
CDR3 protein: ASSLVFFSSGTRETQY

J gene: TRBJ2-5
V gene: TRBV7-2
D gene: TRBD1
CDR3 protein: ASRFGQGETQY

J gene: TRBJ1-4
V gene: TRBV28
D gene: .
CDR3 protein: ASSFWSSNEKLF

J gene: TRBJ1-5
V gene: TRBV2
D gene: .
CDR3 protein: ASTLGGYSNQPQH

J gene: TRBJ2-1
V gene: TRBV9
D gene: TRBD2
CDR3 protein: ASSPTSGRVNEQF

J gene: TRBJ2-7
V gene: TRBV4-3
D gene: .
CDR3 protein: ASSQDIIRAREQY

J gene: TRBJ2-5
V gene: TRBV18
D gene: .
CDR3 protein: ASSPRGGQGETQY

J gene: TRBJ1-2
V gene: TRBV5-6
D gene: TRBD1
CDR3 protein: ASSPRDRQNYGYT

J gene: TRBJ2-5
V gene: TRBV2
D gene: TRBD1
CDR3 protein: ASSARGGTETQY

J gene: TRBJ2-7
V gene: TRBV7-8
D gene: .
CDR3 protein: ASSTRLSSYEQY

J gene: TRBJ1-6
V gene: TRBV7-9
D gene: .
CDR3 protein: ASRLSGENSPLH

J gene: TRBJ2-1
V gene: TRBV7-9
D gene: TRBD2
CDR3 protein: ASSDLAGAGHNEQF

J gene: TRBJ2-3
V gene: TRBV27
D gene: .
CDR3 protein: ASSLKLVKGALATDTQY

J gene: TRBJ1-1
V gene: TRBV2
D gene: .
CDR3 protein: ASTEPPGLNTEAF

J gene: TRBJ2-3
V gene: TRBV5-4
D gene: TRBD2
CDR3 protein: ASSLEGAGGFTDTQY

J gene: TRBJ2-3
V gene: TRBV28
D gene: .
CDR3 protein: ASGAQGSITDTQY

J gene: TRBJ1-1
V gene: TRBV5-1
D gene: TRBD1
CDR3 protein: ASRQGAQGTEAF

J gene: TRBJ1-1
V gene: TRBV7-8
D gene: .
CDR3 protein: ASRRIGNTEAF

J gene: TRBJ2-7
V gene: TRBV7-2
D gene: .
CDR3 protein: ASSFGNQYEQY

J gene: TRBJ1-4
V gene: TRBV28
D gene: .
CDR3 protein: ASSGPGTRDEKLF

J gene: TRBJ2-1
V gene: TRBV5-4
D gene: TRBD2
CDR3 protein: ASSPGLGRREYEQF

J gene: TRBJ2-7
V gene: TRBV4-3
D gene: .
CDR3 protein: ASSQDLVGGRVAHEQY

J gene: TRBJ1-4
V gene: TRBV18
D gene: .
CDR3 protein: ASSRTLDEKLF

J gene: TRBJ2-5
V gene: TRBV29-1
D gene: .
CDR3 protein: SVLGREQETQY

J gene: TRBJ1-2
V gene: TRBV7-2
D gene: .
CDR3 protein: ASRTRSYGYT

J gene: TRBJ1-5
V gene: TRBV29-1
D gene: .
CDR3 protein: SALGQPGQPQH

J gene: TRBJ2-1
V gene: TRBV9
D gene: TRBD1
CDR3 protein: ASSSRGTGHLDEQF

J gene: TRBJ2-3
V gene: TRBV29-1
D gene: .
CDR3 protein: STRSPGDTQY